The next 25 T cell receptor beta chains were all read from a single sample in a study of blood T cell repertoires in COVID-19 (dated by TCRdb to the early 2020s). To prepare the library, the immunoSEQ multiplex PCR assay was applied. TCRdb obtained this table from immuneACCESS and retained in-frame rearrangements with V and J assigned. These tables miss some clones; where compared with another copy, unresolved V genes account for less than half of the shortfall, and the remainder is unexplained. The sample data list about 220,000 clones, and over 75% of these were observed just once. The biggest ten clones account for under 3.5% of the sample. The sample comprised PBMCs or T cells enriched from blood (not recorded which). All receptors derive from a woman aged 60-75 years who had recovered from COVID-19.

CDR3 region: CASSQEGTSLTGELFF. CDR3 nucleotide sequence: TGTGCCAGCAGCCAGGAGGGGACTAGCTTGACCGGGGAGCTGTTTTTT. The chain uses TRBV4-2 and TRBJ2-2; 9 bases are shared with TRBD2. The CDR3 consists of 16 residues. Germline CDR1 is LGHNA and CDR2 is YNFKEQ. J was trimmed by 5 bases and V by 3 bases; bases with no gene match: 7.

This chain joins TRBV19 and TRBJ2-4, with a tentative D call TRBD2 (6 bases). Trimming took 5 bases from V and 8 from J, leaving 16 bases between them. Germline V gene sequence: CDR1 LNHDA, CDR2 SQIVND (reference sequence). This CDR3 comprises 14 residues. The CDR3 region is CASSLGETGDIQYF. Written as DNA, the CDR3 is TGTGCCAGTAGTCTCGGGGAAACGGGAGACATTCAGTACTTC. The full variable domain, rest sourced from reference TRBV19 and TRBJ2-4, is DGGITQSPKYLFRKEGQNVTLSCEQNLNHDAMYWYRQDPGQGLRLIYYSQIVNDFQKGDIAEGYSVSREKKESFPLTVTSAQKNPTAFYLCASSLGETGDIQYFGAGTRLSVL.

This chain uses TRBV18 with TRBJ2-7; 7 bases match TRBD2. V was pared by 3 bases and J by 0 bases, with 8 bases of the junction left unmatched. Germline V CDR1 and CDR2: KGHSH, LQKENI. The CDR3 runs to 16 residues. The CDR3 DNA reads as TGTGCCAGCTCACCCCCGGCTAGCGGCAGCTCCTACGAGCAGTACTTC. Translating it yields CASSPPASGSSYEQYF.

J is TRBJ2-2 and V is TRBV2; 7 bases are shared with TRBD1. This CDR3 is built from 15 residues. After removal of 8 bases from V and 3 bases from J, the junction contained 9 bases not matched to a gene. Germline CDR1 reads SNHLY; CDR2 reads FYNNEI. For the CDR3, the DNA is TGTGCCAGCGGTTTGACAGGGTTAGACACCGGGGAGCTGTTTTTT. As protein: CASGLTGLDTGELFF.

V and J are TRBV5-1 and TRBJ2-1, with 12 bases matching TRBD2. Germline values: CDR1 SGHRS, CDR2 YFSETQ. After removal of 4 bases from V and 9 bases from J, the junction contained 8 bases not matched to a gene. This CDR3 spans 15 amino acids. CDR3 protein: CASSIRLAGESEQFF. CDR3 DNA sequence: TGCGCCAGCAGCATCCGACTAGCGGGGGAGAGTGAGCAGTTCTTC.

The chain uses TRBV5-1 and TRBJ2-2; a possible D gene is TRBD2 (6 bases). Per germline, CDR1 SGHRS and CDR2 YFSETQ. With 0 bases removed from V and 3 bases from J, the gap between germline ends came to 12 bases. The CDR3 runs to 16 residues. CDR3 in DNA: TGCGCCAGCAGCTTGGCCCTGGGAGGAGACACCGGGGAGCTGTTTTTT. Protein: CASSLALGGDTGELFF. Complete variable domain (other parts from reference TRBV5-1 and TRBJ2-2): KAGVTQTPRYLIKTRGQQVTLSCSPISGHRSVSWYQQTPGQGLQFLFEYFSETQRNKGNFPGRFSGRQFSNSRSEMNVSTLELGDSALYLCASSLALGGDTGELFFGEGSRLTVL.

This clone was seen a handful of times. The gene calls are TRBV2 and TRBJ1-6; D perhaps matches TRBD1 (6 bases). CDR3 size: 14 residues. V was shortened by 6 bases and J by 7 bases, with 13 bases between the two germline ends. Germline V gene data show CDR1 as SNHLY and CDR2 as FYNNEI. The CDR3 protein is CASRLLQGNSPLHF. As DNA, the CDR3 is TGTGCCAGCAGACTCCTACAGGGAAATTCACCCCTCCACTTT.

The rearrangement joins TRBV29-1 to TRBJ2-1; 8 bases agree with TRBD1. Looked up from germline, CDR1 is SQVTM and CDR2 is ANQGSEA. Trimming cost V 3 bases and J 6 bases; bases outside gene matches: 7. The length of the CDR3 is 14 residues. CDR3 residues: CSVEGRGPSNEQFF. CDR3 nucleotides: TGCAGCGTTGAGGGCAGGGGGCCCAGCAATGAGCAGTTCTTC.

The rearrangement uses TRBV10-3 and TRBJ2-1; 14 bases match TRBD2. J gave up 7 bases and V 6 bases, and 2 bases lay outside the gene matches. Per the germline V gene, CDR1 is ENHRY and CDR2 is SYGVKD. The CDR3 covers 14 residues. The CDR3 DNA is TGTGCCATCAGGGGACTAGCGGGAGCGAATGAGCAGTTCTTC. Translating it yields CAIRGLAGANEQFF.

The chain has TRBV6-5 and TRBJ2-6; D might be TRBD2 (6 bases). Trimming cost V 6 bases and J 4 bases, with 13 bases left between them. This CDR3 has 15 residues. Looked up from germline, CDR1 is MNHEY and CDR2 is SVGAGI. This CDR3 reads CASRRGSMGANVLTF. The CDR3 coding sequence is TGTGCCAGCAGGCGGGGATCTATGGGGGCCAACGTCCTGACTTTC.

The rearrangement links TRBV19 to TRBJ2-1; the D gene is possibly TRBD2 (5 bases). Germline values: CDR1 LNHDA, CDR2 SQIVND (reference sequence). The length of the CDR3 is 13 residues. V was cut by 3 bases and J by 7 bases, with 10 bases left in between. CDR3 in amino acids: CASSIEGRNEQFF. As DNA, the CDR3 is TGTGCCAGTAGTATCGAGGGTCGGAATGAGCAGTTCTTC.

There are many counts of this clone. This chain joins TRBV6-5 and TRBJ1-1; 7 bases align to TRBD1. V gave up 9 bases and J gave up 1 base; unmatched junction bases: 8. Germline loops: CDR1 MNHEY, CDR2 SVGAGI. This CDR3 comprises 14 residues. In nucleotides, the CDR3 is TGTGCCAGTCGAGACAGGGTTTCGAACACTGAAGCTTTCTTT. Protein sequence: CASRDRVSNTEAFF.

This clone appeared a few times. This chain links TRBV7-3 with TRBJ2-1; 7 positions match TRBD1. Per germline, CDR1 SGHTA and CDR2 FQGTGA. This CDR3 contains 13 residues. V dropped 5 bases and J dropped 9; count of bases not matched to a gene: 7. The CDR3 sequence: CASSLLQGSEQFF. CDR3 nucleotides: TGTGCCAGCAGCCTACTACAGGGGAGTGAGCAGTTCTTC.

V gene TRBV19 combines with J gene TRBJ2-3; tentatively, D is TRBD2 (6 bases). Trimming left V 6 bases short and J 0 bases short, with 13 bases between. CDR1 and CDR2 (germline): LNHDA, SQIVND (reference sequence). This CDR3 contains 15 residues. Written as DNA, the CDR3 is TGTGCCAGTAGCCTCCTAGCGACTAGCACAGATACGCAGTATTTT. Translating it yields CASSLLATSTDTQYF.

V usage is TRBV29-1 and J usage is TRBJ1-5, with 7 positions matching TRBD1. CDR1 is SQVTM, CDR2 ANQGSEA, per germline. V shed 6 bases, J shed 2 bases, and the junction held 7 bases outside the gene matches. The CDR3 runs 14 residues. The CDR3 region is CSVAQGVGNQPQHF. The CDR3 bases are TGCAGCGTGGCCCAGGGGGTAGGCAATCAGCCCCAGCATTTT.

Here the CDR3 reads CASSRARDQPQHF. The CDR3 coding sequence is TGTGCCAGCAGCCGAGCGAGGGATCAGCCCCAGCATTTT. V and J are TRBV5-6 and TRBJ1-5, with D unresolved. Per the germline V gene, CDR1 is SGHDT and CDR2 is YYEEEE. The CDR3 is made up of 13 amino acids. V lost 4 bases and J lost 5, with 10 bases in between.

The chain carries TRBV6-1 and TRBJ2-1, with 15 bases fitting TRBD2. CDR1 and CDR2 from the germline V gene are MNHNS and SASEGT. CDR3 length: 15 residues. V was clipped by 2 bases and J by 8 bases; unmatched bases: 1. The CDR3 nucleotides are TGTGCCAGCAGTGAAAGGACTAGCGGGAGGGATGAGCAGTTCTTC. The encoded protein is CASSERTSGRDEQFF.

For the CDR3, the DNA is TGTGCCTGGAGTTCCCAGGGGTCGGCTGGCTACACCTTC. Protein product: CAWSSQGSAGYTF. The chain joins TRBV30 to TRBJ1-2; weak D call: TRBD1 (6 bases). The CDR3 length is 13 residues. The V end lost 2 bases, the J end lost 7 bases, and 14 bases lay between the germline ends. Germline V gene data show CDR1 as GTSNPN and CDR2 as SVGIG (reference sequence).

The chain carries TRBV19 and TRBJ2-1; 10 positions agree with TRBD2. The CDR3 extends over 16 amino acids. After removal of 4 bases from V and 6 bases from J, the junction contained 9 bases not matched to a gene. The germline V gene encodes CDR1 LNHDA and CDR2 SQIVND (reference sequence). CDR3 amino acids: CASSTLSGGAPNEQFF. CDR3 DNA: TGTGCCAGTAGTACTCTGAGCGGGGGGGCCCCCAATGAGCAGTTCTTC.

The CDR3 loop reads CASSPPGDRGTDTQYF. The CDR3 DNA sequence: TGTGCCAGCAGCCCTCCGGGGGACAGGGGTACAGATACGCAGTATTTT. This chain uses TRBV7-9 with TRBJ2-3, with TRBD1 matching 10 bases. Germline CDR1 and CDR2: SEHNR and FQNEAQ (reference sequence). With V trimmed by 5 bases and J by 3 bases, 8 bases remained unmatched. The CDR3 runs 16 residues.

The CDR3 region is CASSGQGDRAKNIQYF. The CDR3 DNA reads as TGTGCCAGCAGCGGCCAGGGGGATAGAGCCAAAAACATTCAGTACTTC. The chain uses TRBV7-2 and TRBJ2-4; 7 bases align to TRBD1. CDR1 and CDR2 (germline): SGHTA, FQGNSA. This CDR3 comprises 16 residues. V lost 5 bases to trimming and J lost 0 bases; unmatched junction nucleotides: 7. Full variable domain (missing parts from reference TRBV7-2 and TRBJ2-4): GAGVSQSPSNKVTEKGKDVELRCDPISGHTALYWYRQSLGQGLEFLIYFQGNSAPDKSGLPSDRFSAERTGGSVSTLTIQRTQQEDSAVYLCASSGQGDRAKNIQYFGAGTRLSVL.

J is TRBJ1-3 and V is TRBV9; D ambiguous. The CDR3 is 16 amino acids. Germline CDR1 SGDLS, CDR2 YYNGEE. Trimming shortened V by 0 bases and J by 0 bases, and 10 bases separated the two germline ends. As DNA, the CDR3 is TGTGCCAGCAGCGTAGGGGAGGGTAGCTCTGGAAACACCATATATTTT. Residues: CASSVGEGSSGNTIYF.

This clone was seen a few times. The rearrangement uses TRBV7-9 and TRBJ1-1; 10 bases align to TRBD1. The CDR3 length is 14 residues. Per the germline V gene, CDR1 is SEHNR and CDR2 is FQNEAQ (reference sequence). The V and J ends lost 7 bases and 5 bases, in that order; junction bases with no gene match: 7. In nucleotides, the CDR3 is TGTGCCAGCAACCTCGACAGGGGGCGAACTGAAGCTTTCTTT. Translation: CASNLDRGRTEAFF.

V is TRBV4-2 and J is TRBJ1-2, with D possibly matching TRBD1 (5 bases). The CDR3 is 14 amino acids. Germline CDR1 LGHNA, CDR2 YNFKEQ. The germline V and J ends were trimmed by 4 bases and 5 bases, with 14 bases remaining between them. CDR3 in DNA: TGTGCCAGCAGCCCCTCTAAGGGGATGTATGGCTACACCTTC. It specifies CASSPSKGMYGYTF.

The rearrangement joins TRBV11-2 to TRBJ1-3; no firm D call. The V gene's germline CDR1 is SGHAT and CDR2 FQNNGV. This CDR3 has 15 amino acids. V lost 5 bases, J lost 0 bases, and 11 bases lay in between. The CDR3 reads CASSPPGGSGNTIYF. The CDR3 DNA sequence: TGTGCCAGCAGCCCTCCGGGAGGCTCTGGAAACACCATATATTTT.